The source of this T cell receptor (beta chain) is a study of brain T cells in children with intractable seizures. Profiled with immunoSEQ multiplex PCR; TCRdb holds only in-frame clones, not every one. The table has over 95,000 clones, 90% to 95% seen once; the top ten hold about 3.8%. V dropped 5 bases and J dropped 10 bases, with 33 bases sitting between them. Germline V CDR1 and CDR2: MNHEY, SMNVEV (reference sequence). The CDR3 runs 19 residues. Only cases whose brain tissue showed the highest T cell transcript signatures were sequenced. The V and J genes are TRBV27 and TRBJ1-5; no definite D call. The sample here was peripheral blood, taken at surgery. The sequence derives from a boy under three years old with hemimegalencephaly and intractable seizures. CDR3 region: CASSPTHSILYSMMAPQHF. The CDR3 DNA sequence: TGTGCCAGCAGTCCGACCCATAGTATACTCTACAGCATGATGGCCCCCCAGCATTTT.